A selection of T cell receptor beta chains follows, all from one sample in a study of cytomegalovirus exposure and HLA in healthy donors. Clones were read by immunoSEQ multiplex PCR, and TCRdb kept only the in-frame ones, dropping some. The sample records roughly 150,000 clones, less than 85% being singletons. Sample: PBMCs. The receptors here all came from a woman in her forties or fifties in good health and CMV-seropositive. The conserved cysteine and the conserved F or W are not part of the CDR3 here. A D gene is named only where the DNA matches it firmly. Clone size is shown for a subset of rows, as once, few, many or a class of expanded clone.

d_call | j_call | clone_size | v_call | cdr3_aa
. | TRBJ2-7 | once | TRBV2 | ASNVDNFYEQY
. | TRBJ2-1 | few | TRBV19 | ASSGGVGNEQF
. | TRBJ1-5 | . | TRBV4-1 | ASSQDPPAQGSQPQH
. | TRBJ2-2 | . | TRBV5-1 | ASSLDGGASTGELF
. | TRBJ2-7 | . | TRBV25-1 | ASSGREAGEQY
. | TRBJ2-7 | . | TRBV7-9 | ASSPEDYGQY
. | TRBJ1-4 | . | TRBV5-5 | ASSAGGEKLF
. | TRBJ2-7 | . | TRBV10-3 | AIGTPDEQY
. | TRBJ1-1 | . | TRBV6-5 | ASSYSIHAGGGAF
. | TRBJ1-1 | . | TRBV4-1 | ASSQAITGNTEAF
TRBD2 | TRBJ2-3 | . | TRBV5-1 | ASSLGDSGITDTQY
. | TRBJ2-5 | . | TRBV27 | ASSFRETQY
. | TRBJ1-1 | . | TRBV5-4 | ASSLVGQPNTEAF
TRBD2 | TRBJ2-3 | . | TRBV5-4 | ASSRGVSAVTDTQY
. | TRBJ2-5 | . | TRBV6-1 | ASSESGLETQY
. | TRBJ2-7 | . | TRBV25-1 | ASSGLPQPELYEQY
. | TRBJ1-1 | . | TRBV6-5 | ASSYGRVRTTEAF
TRBD1 | TRBJ1-2 | . | TRBV20-1 | SAMTGFGYT
TRBD1 | TRBJ1-1 | . | TRBV6-1 | ASSEWGTGGRDTEAF
TRBD1 | TRBJ2-3 | . | TRBV10-3 | AISQGGTDTQY
. | TRBJ1-6 | once | TRBV13 | ASSFSRAGSYNSPLH
TRBD1 | TRBJ2-2 | . | TRBV19 | ASKEGRQGITGELF
. | TRBJ1-2 | . | TRBV6-1 | ASSAQGPYGYT
TRBD1 | TRBJ1-2 | few | TRBV25-1 | ASSETGLRYT
. | TRBJ1-2 | . | TRBV7-2 | ASSLSTVQSNYGYT
TRBD2 | TRBJ2-7 | . | TRBV7-2 | ASSTQRGDMYEQY
. | TRBJ1-3 | . | TRBV6-1 | ASELSSSGNTIY
. | TRBJ2-3 | . | TRBV10-3 | AIRDTGSNAQY
. | TRBJ1-5 | . | TRBV6-1 | ASSEALLSAQH
TRBD2 | TRBJ2-1 | . | TRBV9 | ASSEAGGYNEQF
TRBD1 | TRBJ2-1 | once | TRBV7-2 | ASSTGTGGWRNEQF
TRBD1 | TRBJ1-5 | . | TRBV7-9 | ASSSPGTGGQPQH
. | TRBJ1-2 | . | TRBV5-4 | ASSRDRLDGYT
TRBD2 | TRBJ2-7 | . | TRBV5-6 | ASSLRTSGGREEQY
. | TRBJ2-7 | . | TRBV6-6 | ASSYSNEGGYEQY
. | TRBJ1-2 | few | TRBV7-9 | SSSLTADYGYT
TRBD1 | TRBJ1-5 | once | TRBV7-6 | ASSPTGQGSNQPQH
. | TRBJ2-1 | few | TRBV5-1 | ASSTGLTNNEQF
TRBD1 | TRBJ2-1 | . | TRBV6-5 | ASSGQGIRQF
. | TRBJ1-4 | . | TRBV7-4 | ASSLGEAEKLF
. | TRBJ2-7 | . | TRBV6-5 | ASSYSIGQNEQY
TRBD1 | TRBJ1-4 | . | TRBV7-9 | ASSSLGQGVEKLF
. | TRBJ2-7 | once | TRBV27 | ASRPSGATYEQY
TRBD2 | TRBJ2-3 | . | TRBV7-2 | ASGLASGGGSDTQY
TRBD2 | TRBJ2-7 | . | TRBV5-1 | ASRTSGGYEQY
TRBD1 | TRBJ1-5 | . | TRBV2 | ASSLQAGTGGKPQH
. | TRBJ1-2 | few | TRBV2 | ASTTNGGGYGYT
TRBD1 | TRBJ2-6 | . | TRBV19 | ASSIADRGAGANVLT
. | TRBJ2-1 | once | TRBV19 | ASSIRGWDNEQF
TRBD1 | TRBJ2-3 | once | TRBV5-1 | ASSLGTGQVDTQY
. | TRBJ2-3 | . | TRBV9 | ASSLWTDSSTDTQY
TRBD2 | TRBJ2-1 | . | TRBV7-8 | ASSSQRGEDNEQF
. | TRBJ1-2 | . | TRBV18 | ASSPERKQGNYGYT
TRBD1 | TRBJ2-6 | . | TRBV27 | ASSSGQGALTGANVLT
. | TRBJ1-1 | . | TRBV27 | ASSTGSTEAF
TRBD1 | . | . | TRBV5-4 | ASSPTGVASYEQY